The clone carrying this T cell receptor beta chain was detected only once. There are 13 residues in the CDR3. The V and J ends lost 2 bases and 5 bases respectively, with 8 bases between them. Germline CDR1 LGHNT, CDR2 FRNRAP. The data stem from a study of T cell changes during pregnancy in multiple sclerosis. Profiled with immunoSEQ multiplex PCR; TCRdb holds only in-frame clones, not every one. The sample lists under 80,000 clones; approximately 91% were seen once. The chain combines TRBV12-5 with TRBJ2-3, with D possibly matching TRBD1 (5 bases). Source: peripheral blood, taken in the second trimester of pregnancy. This receptor was obtained from a female donor with multiple sclerosis, enrolled in a pregnancy study. The CDR3 loop is CASGLFREDTQYF. In DNA, the CDR3 is TGTGCTAGTGGTTTGTTCAGGGAAGATACGCAGTATTTT.